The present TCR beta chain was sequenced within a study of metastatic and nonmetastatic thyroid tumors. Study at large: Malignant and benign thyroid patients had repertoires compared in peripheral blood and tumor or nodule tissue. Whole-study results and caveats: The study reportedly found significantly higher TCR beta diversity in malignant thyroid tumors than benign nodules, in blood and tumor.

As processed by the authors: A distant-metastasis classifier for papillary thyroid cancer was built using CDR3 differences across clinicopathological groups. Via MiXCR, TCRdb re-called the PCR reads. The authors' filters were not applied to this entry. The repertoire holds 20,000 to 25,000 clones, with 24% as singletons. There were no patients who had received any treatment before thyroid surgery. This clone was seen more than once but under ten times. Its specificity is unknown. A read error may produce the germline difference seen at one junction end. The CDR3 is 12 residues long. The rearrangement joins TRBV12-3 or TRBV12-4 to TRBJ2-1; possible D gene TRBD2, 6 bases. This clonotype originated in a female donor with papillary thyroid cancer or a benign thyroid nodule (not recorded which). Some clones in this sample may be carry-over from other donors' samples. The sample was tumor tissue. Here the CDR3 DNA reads TGTGCCAGCAGTTTCGCGCGGGGTGAGCATTTCTTC. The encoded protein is CASSFARGEHFF.